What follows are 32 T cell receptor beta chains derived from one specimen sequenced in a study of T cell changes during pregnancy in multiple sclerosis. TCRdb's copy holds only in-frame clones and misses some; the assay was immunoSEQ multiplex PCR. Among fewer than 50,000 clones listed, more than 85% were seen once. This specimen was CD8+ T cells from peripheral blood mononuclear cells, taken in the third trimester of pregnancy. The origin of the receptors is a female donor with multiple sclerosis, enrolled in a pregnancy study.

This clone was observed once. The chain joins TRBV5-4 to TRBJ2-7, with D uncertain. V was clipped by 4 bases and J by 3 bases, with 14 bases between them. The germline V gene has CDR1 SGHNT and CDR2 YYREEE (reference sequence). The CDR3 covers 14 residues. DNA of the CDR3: TGTGCCAGCAGCGACTCCGGCTATGACTACGAGCAGTACTTC. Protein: CASSDSGYDYEQYF.

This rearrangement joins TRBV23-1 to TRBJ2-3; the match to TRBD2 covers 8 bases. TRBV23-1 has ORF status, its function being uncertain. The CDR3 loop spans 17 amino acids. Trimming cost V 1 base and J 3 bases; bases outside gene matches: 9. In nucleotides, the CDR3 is TGCGCCAGCAGTCAATTTCCGGGAGGGCCGGTGACAGATACGCAGTATTTT. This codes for CASSQFPGGPVTDTQYF.

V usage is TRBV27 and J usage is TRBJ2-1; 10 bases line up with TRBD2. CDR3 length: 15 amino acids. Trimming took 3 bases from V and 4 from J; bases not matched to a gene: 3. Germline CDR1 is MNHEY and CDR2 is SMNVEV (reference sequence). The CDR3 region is CASSFASGSYNEQFF. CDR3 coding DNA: TGTGCCAGCAGTTTCGCTAGCGGGAGTTACAATGAGCAGTTCTTC.

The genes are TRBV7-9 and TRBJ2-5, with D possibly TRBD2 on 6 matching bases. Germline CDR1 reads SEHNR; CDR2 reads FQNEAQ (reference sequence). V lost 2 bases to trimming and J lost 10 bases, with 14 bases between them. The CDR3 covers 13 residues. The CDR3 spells CASSLWGELGQYF. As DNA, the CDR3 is TGTGCCAGCAGCTTATGGGGGGAGTTGGGCCAGTACTTC.

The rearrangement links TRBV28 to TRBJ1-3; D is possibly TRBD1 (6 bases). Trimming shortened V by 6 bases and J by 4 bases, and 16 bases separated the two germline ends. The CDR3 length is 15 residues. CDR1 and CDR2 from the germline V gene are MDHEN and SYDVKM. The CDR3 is CASRRRDIGGNTIYF. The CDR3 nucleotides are TGTGCCAGCAGGAGACGGGACATAGGGGGAAACACCATATATTTT.

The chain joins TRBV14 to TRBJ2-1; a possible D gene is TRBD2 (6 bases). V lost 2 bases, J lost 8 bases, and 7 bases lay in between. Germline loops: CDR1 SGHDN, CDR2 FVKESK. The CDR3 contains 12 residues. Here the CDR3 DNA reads TGTGCCAGCAGCCAATGGGGGGATGAGCAGTTCTTC. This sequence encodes CASSQWGDEQFF.

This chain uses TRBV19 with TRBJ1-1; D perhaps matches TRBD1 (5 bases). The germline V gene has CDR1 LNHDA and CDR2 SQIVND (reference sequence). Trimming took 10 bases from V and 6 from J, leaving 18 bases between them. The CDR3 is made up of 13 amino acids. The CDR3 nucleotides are TGTGCCACCTTGGAGGGGAATAGGCCTGAAGCTTTCTTT. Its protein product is CATLEGNRPEAFF.

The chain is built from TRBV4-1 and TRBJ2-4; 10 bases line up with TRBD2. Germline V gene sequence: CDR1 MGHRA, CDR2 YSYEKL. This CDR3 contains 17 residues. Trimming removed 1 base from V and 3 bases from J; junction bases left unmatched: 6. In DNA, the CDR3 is TGCGCCAGCAGCCAAGCCCTAGCGGGAGATGGCAAAAACATTCAGTACTTC. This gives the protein CASSQALAGDGKNIQYF.

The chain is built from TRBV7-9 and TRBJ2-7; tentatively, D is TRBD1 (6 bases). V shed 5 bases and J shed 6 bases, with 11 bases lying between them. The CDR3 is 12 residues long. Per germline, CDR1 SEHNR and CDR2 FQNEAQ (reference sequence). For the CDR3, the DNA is TGTGCCAGCAGCCGGACAGAAGCCGAGCAGTACTTC. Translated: CASSRTEAEQYF.

As DNA, the CDR3 is TGTGCTAGTGGCGAGGGGACTAGCGGGAGGGGGGAGCAGTTCTTC. Translated, it gives CASGEGTSGRGEQFF. The gene calls are TRBV12-5 and TRBJ2-1, with TRBD2 matching 16 bases. Germline V CDR1 and CDR2: LGHNT, FRNRAP. V was pared by 6 bases and J by 10 bases, with 6 bases of the junction left unmatched. There are 15 residues in the CDR3.

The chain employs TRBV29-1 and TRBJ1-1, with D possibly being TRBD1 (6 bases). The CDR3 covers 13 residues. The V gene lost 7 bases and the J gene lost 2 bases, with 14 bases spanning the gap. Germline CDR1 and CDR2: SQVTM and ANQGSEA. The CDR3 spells CSEFPGVNTEAFF. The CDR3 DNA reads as TGCAGCGAGTTTCCAGGGGTTAACACTGAAGCTTTCTTT.

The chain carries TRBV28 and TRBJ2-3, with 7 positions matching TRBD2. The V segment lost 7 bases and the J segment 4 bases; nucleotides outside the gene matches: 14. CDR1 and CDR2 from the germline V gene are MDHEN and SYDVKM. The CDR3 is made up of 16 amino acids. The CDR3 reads CASTPRGRDSPDTQYF. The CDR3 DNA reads TGTGCCAGCACCCCGCGGGGGAGGGACTCCCCAGATACGCAGTATTTT.

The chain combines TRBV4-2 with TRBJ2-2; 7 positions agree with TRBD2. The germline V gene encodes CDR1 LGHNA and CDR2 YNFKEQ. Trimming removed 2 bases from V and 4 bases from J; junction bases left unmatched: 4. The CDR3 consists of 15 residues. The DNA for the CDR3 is TGTGCCAGCAGCCAATCGCGGGAGAGCACCGGGGAGCTGTTTTTT. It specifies CASSQSRESTGELFF.

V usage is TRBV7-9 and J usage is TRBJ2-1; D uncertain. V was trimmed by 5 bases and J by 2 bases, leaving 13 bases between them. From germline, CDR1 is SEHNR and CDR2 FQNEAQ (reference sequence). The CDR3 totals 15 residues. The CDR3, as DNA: TGTGCCAGCAGCCTCGGGTGGTGGGCCTACAATGAGCAGTTCTTC. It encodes CASSLGWWAYNEQFF.

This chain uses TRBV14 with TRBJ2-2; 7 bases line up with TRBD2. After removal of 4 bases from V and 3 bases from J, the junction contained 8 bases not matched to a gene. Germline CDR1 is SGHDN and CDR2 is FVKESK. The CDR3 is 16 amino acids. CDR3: CASSPSEGGDTGELFF. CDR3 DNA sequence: TGTGCCAGCAGCCCGTCTGAGGGAGGGGACACCGGGGAGCTGTTTTTT.

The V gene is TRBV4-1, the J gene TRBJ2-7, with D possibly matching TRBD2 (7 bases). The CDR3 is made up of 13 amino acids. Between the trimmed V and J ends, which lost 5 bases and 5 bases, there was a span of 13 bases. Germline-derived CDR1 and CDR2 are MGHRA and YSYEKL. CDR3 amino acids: CASSARGGDEQYF. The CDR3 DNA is TGCGCCAGCAGCGCAAGGGGGGGAGACGAGCAGTACTTC.

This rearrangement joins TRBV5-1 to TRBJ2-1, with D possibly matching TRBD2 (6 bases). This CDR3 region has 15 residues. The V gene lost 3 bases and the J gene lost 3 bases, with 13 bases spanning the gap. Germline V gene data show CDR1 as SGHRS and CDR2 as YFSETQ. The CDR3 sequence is CASSWEVGYYNEQFF. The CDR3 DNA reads TGCGCCAGCAGCTGGGAGGTCGGGTACTACAATGAGCAGTTCTTC.

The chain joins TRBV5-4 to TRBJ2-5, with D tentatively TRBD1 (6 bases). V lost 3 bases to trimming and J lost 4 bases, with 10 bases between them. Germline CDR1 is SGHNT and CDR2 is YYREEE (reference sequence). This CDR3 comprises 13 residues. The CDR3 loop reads CASSSQGGETQYF. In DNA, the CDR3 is TGTGCCAGCAGCTCACAGGGTGGAGAGACCCAGTACTTC.

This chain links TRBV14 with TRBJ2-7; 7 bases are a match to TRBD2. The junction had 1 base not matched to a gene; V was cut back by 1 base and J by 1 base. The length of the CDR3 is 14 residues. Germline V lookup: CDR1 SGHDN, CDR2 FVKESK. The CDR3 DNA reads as TGTGCCAGCAGCCAAGGGGGGGGATCCTACGAGCAGTACTTC. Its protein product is CASSQGGGSYEQYF.

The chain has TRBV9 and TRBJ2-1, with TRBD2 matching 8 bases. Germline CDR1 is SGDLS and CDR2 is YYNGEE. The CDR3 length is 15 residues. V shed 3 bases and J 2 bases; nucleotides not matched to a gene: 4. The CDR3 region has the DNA TGTGCCAGCAGCGACGGGAGGGGTACCTACAATGAGCAGTTCTTC. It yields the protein CASSDGRGTYNEQFF.

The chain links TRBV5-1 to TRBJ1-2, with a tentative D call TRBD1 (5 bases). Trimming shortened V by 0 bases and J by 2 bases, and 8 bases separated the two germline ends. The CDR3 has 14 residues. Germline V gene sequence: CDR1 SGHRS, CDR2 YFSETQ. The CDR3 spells CASSLAGRNYGYTF. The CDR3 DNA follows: TGCGCCAGCAGCTTGGCAGGGCGGAACTATGGCTACACCTTC.

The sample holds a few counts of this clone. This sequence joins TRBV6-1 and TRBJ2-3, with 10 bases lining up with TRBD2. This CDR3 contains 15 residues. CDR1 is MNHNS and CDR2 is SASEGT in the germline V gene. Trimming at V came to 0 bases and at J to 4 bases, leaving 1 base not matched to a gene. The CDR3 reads CASSEAAGGPDTQYF. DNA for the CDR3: TGTGCCAGCAGTGAAGCAGCGGGAGGGCCAGATACGCAGTATTTT.

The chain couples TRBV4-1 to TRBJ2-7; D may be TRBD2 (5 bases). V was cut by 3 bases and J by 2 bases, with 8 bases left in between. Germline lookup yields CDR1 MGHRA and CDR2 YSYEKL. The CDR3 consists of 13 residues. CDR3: CASSQGVAYEQYF. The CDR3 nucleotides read TGCGCCAGCAGCCAGGGAGTGGCCTACGAGCAGTACTTC.

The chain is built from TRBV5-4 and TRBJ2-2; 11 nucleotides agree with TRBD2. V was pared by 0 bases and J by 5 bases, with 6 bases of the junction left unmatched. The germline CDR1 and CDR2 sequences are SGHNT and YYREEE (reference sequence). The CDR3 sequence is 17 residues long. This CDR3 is CASSLGELAGETGELFF. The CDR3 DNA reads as TGTGCCAGCAGCTTGGGTGAACTAGCGGGAGAAACCGGGGAGCTGTTTTTT.

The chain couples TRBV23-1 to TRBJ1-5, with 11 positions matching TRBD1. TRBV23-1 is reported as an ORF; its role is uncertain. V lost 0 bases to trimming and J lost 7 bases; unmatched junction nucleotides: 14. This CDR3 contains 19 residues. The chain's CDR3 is CASSQSGTGQGAEEQPQHF. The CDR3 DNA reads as TGCGCCAGCAGTCAATCGGGAACCGGACAGGGGGCTGAAGAACAGCCCCAGCATTTT.

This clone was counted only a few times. DNA of the CDR3: TGTGCCAGCTCACTGTCGCAGGGGGAGCCCCAGCATTTT. It encodes CASSLSQGEPQHF. This chain uses TRBV18 with TRBJ1-5; TRBD1 matches 7 bases. The CDR3 spans 13 residues. The V gene's germline CDR1 is KGHSH and CDR2 LQKENI. V lost 4 bases, J lost 8 bases, and 5 bases stayed unmatched.

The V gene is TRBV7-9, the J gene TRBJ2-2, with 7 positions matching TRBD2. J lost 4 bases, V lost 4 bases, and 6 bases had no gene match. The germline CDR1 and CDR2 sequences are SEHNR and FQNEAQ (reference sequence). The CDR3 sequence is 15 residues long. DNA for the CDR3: TGTGCCAGCAGCTCCGGACTAGATCTCACCGGGGAGCTGTTTTTT. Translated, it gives CASSSGLDLTGELFF.

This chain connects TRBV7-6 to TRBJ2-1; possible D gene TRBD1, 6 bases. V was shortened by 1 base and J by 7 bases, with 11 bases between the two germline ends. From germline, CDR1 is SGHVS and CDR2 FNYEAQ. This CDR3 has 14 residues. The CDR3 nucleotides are TGTGCCAGCAGCTTAGATCCGCAGGGGAATGAGCAGTTCTTC. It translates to CASSLDPQGNEQFF.

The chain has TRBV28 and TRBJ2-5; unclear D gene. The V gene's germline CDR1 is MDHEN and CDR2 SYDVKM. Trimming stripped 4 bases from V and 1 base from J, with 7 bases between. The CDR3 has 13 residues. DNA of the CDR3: TGTGCCAGCAGTTCCCAGATCCAAGAGACCCAGTACTTC. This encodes CASSSQIQETQYF.

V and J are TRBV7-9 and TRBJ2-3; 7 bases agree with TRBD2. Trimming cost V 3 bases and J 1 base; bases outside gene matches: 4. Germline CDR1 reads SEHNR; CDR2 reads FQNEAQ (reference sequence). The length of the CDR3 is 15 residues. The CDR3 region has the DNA TGTGCCAGCAGCTTTGCGGGAGAGGGCACAGATACGCAGTATTTT. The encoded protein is CASSFAGEGTDTQYF.

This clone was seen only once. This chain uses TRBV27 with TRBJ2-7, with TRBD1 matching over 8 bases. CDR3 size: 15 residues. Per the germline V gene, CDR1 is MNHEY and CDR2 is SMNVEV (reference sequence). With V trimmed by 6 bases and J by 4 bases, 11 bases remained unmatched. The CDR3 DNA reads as TGTGCCAGCAGCTACCAGGGGACAGGTTCATACGAGCAGTACTTC. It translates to CASSYQGTGSYEQYF.

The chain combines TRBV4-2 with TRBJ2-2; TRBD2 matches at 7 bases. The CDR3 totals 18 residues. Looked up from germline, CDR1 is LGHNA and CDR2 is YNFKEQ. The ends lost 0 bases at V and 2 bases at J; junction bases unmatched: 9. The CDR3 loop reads CASSQDQRGNLNTGELFF. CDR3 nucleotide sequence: TGTGCCAGCAGCCAAGATCAGCGGGGTAATCTTAACACCGGGGAGCTGTTTTTT.